The 21 T cell receptor beta chains in this list originate from one sample, sequenced in a study of CD8+CD57+ T cells in acquired aplastic anemia. CDR3 and TCR beta VDJ profiling relied on genomic DNA as the template. TCRdb re-derived calls from the reads in MiXCR, one entry per CDR3 protein. The table shows hundreds of thousands of distinct CDR3 sequences, with approximately 32% occurring only once. Only patients with CD8+CD57+ cell expansion on flow cytometry were chosen for sequencing. Source material: sorted CD4+, CD8+, or CD8+CD57+ T cells (not recorded which) from PBMCs. The receptors shown here come from a human donor with aplastic anemia.

Notes on this clonotype: It may be a read error: a sequence one base away is much more abundant. The genes are TRBV10-3 and TRBJ2-3; 11 positions match TRBD2. The CDR3 loop spans 16 amino acids. J gave up 2 bases and V 8 bases, and 9 bases lay outside the gene matches. Germline V gene data show CDR1 as ENHRY and CDR2 as SYGVKD. The CDR3 DNA reads as TGTGCCATCGGTGGGACTAGCGGACCCAACACAGATACGCAGTATTTT. This sequence encodes CAIGGTSGPNTDTQYF.

This clonotype was counted only a few times. The rearrangement joins TRBV5-6 to TRBJ1-5; TRBD1 aligns across 7 bases. V was pared by 2 bases and J by 11 bases, with 10 bases of the junction left unmatched. The V gene's germline CDR1 is SGHDT and CDR2 YYEEEE. The CDR3 spans 14 residues. The CDR3 DNA reads TGTGCCAGCAGCTTAGGGACACACAGGGGTGCCCAGCATTTT. Translated: CASSLGTHRGAQHF.

This sequence joins TRBV7-9 and TRBJ1-4, with D maybe TRBD1 (5 bases). The V and J ends lost 11 bases and 8 bases respectively, with 24 bases between them. The CDR3 runs 15 residues. Germline lookup yields CDR1 SEHNR and CDR2 FQNEAQ (reference sequence). CDR3 in amino acids: CAAVEGPRTSEKLFF. CDR3 coding DNA: TGTGCCGCAGTCGAAGGTCCCCGGACATCCGAAAAACTGTTTTTT.

This clonotype has a count of ten or more. The chain employs TRBV7-9 and TRBJ2-3; D is unclear. Trimming removed 4 bases from V and 3 bases from J, with 8 bases in between. Germline CDR1 reads SEHNR; CDR2 reads FQNEAQ (reference sequence). The CDR3 spans 13 residues. The CDR3 bases are TGTGCCAGCAGCTCATACTCTACAGATACGCAGTATTTT. This translates into CASSSYSTDTQYF.

This clonotype has a handful of counts. The rearrangement uses TRBV7-9 and TRBJ1-6; D uncertain. Germline CDR1 and CDR2: SEHNR and FQNEAQ (reference sequence). The CDR3 sequence is 13 residues long. The V end was cut by 7 bases, the J end by 7 bases, with 11 bases between. In nucleotides, the CDR3 is TGTGCCAGCACCCCTTTGCCAAATTCACCCCTCCACTTT. Translating gives CASTPLPNSPLHF.

The V and J genes are TRBV12-3 or TRBV12-4 and TRBJ2-7; D unresolved. The V gene lost 4 bases and the J gene lost 1 base, with 17 bases spanning the gap. This CDR3 has 16 amino acids. Here the CDR3 DNA reads TGTGCCAGCAGTTATGGAATCGGGTCAGATTCCTACGAGCAGTACTTC. Its translation: CASSYGIGSDSYEQYF.

As to this clonotype: The junction differs from germline at one of its ends, possibly a read error. The chain couples TRBV15 to TRBJ2-7; the D is unclear. Germline values: CDR1 LNHNV, CDR2 YYDKDF (reference sequence). CDR3 length: 8 amino acids. CDR3 sequence: CATSRDSF. In DNA form, the CDR3 reads TGTGCCACCAGCAGAGACAGCTTC. The full variable domain, completed using reference TRBV15 and TRBJ2-7, is DAMVIQNPRYQVTQFGKPVTLSCSQTLNHNVMYWYQQKSSQAPKLLFHYYDKDFNNEADTPDNFQSRRPNTSFCFLDIRSPGLGDTAMYLCATSRDSFGPGTRLTVT.

This clonotype was picked up one time. CDR3: CASSLRQLDLNEQYF. Here the CDR3 DNA reads TGTGCCAGCAGCCTAAGACAGCTAGACTTAAACGAGCAGTACTTC. This sequence joins TRBV25-1 and TRBJ2-7; tentative D call: TRBD1 (5 bases). Trimming removed 6 bases from V and 5 bases from J, with 20 bases in between. Germline CDR1 is MGHDK and CDR2 is SYGVNS. The CDR3 is made up of 15 amino acids.

This clonotype appeared a single time. J is TRBJ2-3 and V is TRBV10-3, with 8 bases fitting TRBD1. Germline V gene lookup returns CDR1 ENHRY and CDR2 SYGVKD. The CDR3 is made up of 17 amino acids. V was clipped by 7 bases and J by 3 bases; unmatched bases: 15. CDR3 sequence reads: CAIKNLGQGASTDTQYF. The CDR3, as DNA: TGTGCCATCAAAAATTTAGGGCAGGGGGCTTCTACAGATACGCAGTATTTT.

This clonotype has at least ten counts. The chain employs TRBV2 and TRBJ2-7; no clear D. Trimming stripped 5 bases from V and 2 bases from J, with 4 bases between. Germline-derived CDR1 and CDR2 are SNHLY and FYNNEI. The CDR3 covers 11 residues. The CDR3 region has the DNA TGTGCCAGCAGTAAAACCTACGAGCAGTACTTC. Amino acids: CASSKTYEQYF.

The chain couples TRBV15 to TRBJ1-2; D unresolved. The CDR3 is 9 amino acids. V lost 10 bases to trimming and J lost 3 bases, with 3 bases between them. Germline-derived CDR1 and CDR2 are LNHNV and YYDKDF (reference sequence). The CDR3 region has the DNA TGTGCCATGGACTATGGCTACACCTTC. The encoded protein is CAMDYGYTF.

This clonotype was observed a handful of times. V gene TRBV5-6 combines with J gene TRBJ1-2; 8 bases align to TRBD1. Germline trimming cut 0 bases from V and 2 bases from J; bases unmatched to any gene: 9. The germline CDR1 and CDR2 sequences are SGHDT and YYEEEE. This CDR3 has 17 amino acids. CDR3 region: CASSLGTGFVANYGYTF. The CDR3 DNA reads as TGTGCCAGCAGCTTGGGGACAGGGTTCGTAGCGAACTATGGCTACACCTTC.

This clonotype was recorded at least ten times. The chain recombines TRBV7-2 with TRBJ1-5; the D is unclear. This CDR3 has 15 amino acids. Per the germline V gene, CDR1 is SGHTA and CDR2 is FQGNSA. Trimming removed 0 bases at V and 3 bases at J, with 9 bases between. CDR3: CASSLAADSNQPQHF. The CDR3, as DNA: TGTGCCAGCAGCTTAGCGGCAGACTCCAATCAGCCCCAGCATTTT.

This clonotype occurred a few times. The J gene is TRBJ2-1, the V gene TRBV9; the D gene is possibly TRBD1 (6 bases). CDR3 size: 14 residues. Germline V gene lookup returns CDR1 SGDLS and CDR2 YYNGEE. The germline V and J ends were trimmed by 0 bases and 5 bases, with 9 bases remaining between them. CDR3 sequence: CASSVGTDDNEQFF. DNA for the CDR3: TGTGCCAGCAGCGTAGGGACAGATGACAATGAGCAGTTCTTC.

As to this clonotype: This may stem from a read error, because a much larger clone lies one nucleotide away. The gene calls are TRBV19 and TRBJ1-6; weak D call: TRBD1 (5 bases). The CDR3 runs 16 residues. The germline CDR1 and CDR2 sequences are LNHDA and SQIVND (reference sequence). The DNA of the CDR3 is TGTGCCGGTAGTATAGCCGGGGGACGGATTAATTCACCCCTCCACTTT. Translated: CAGSIAGGRINSPLHF. The entire variable domain, with the rest obtained from reference TRBV19 and TRBJ1-6, is as follows: DGGITQSPKYLFRKEGQNVTLSCEQNLNHDAMYWYRQDPGQGLRLIYYSQIVNDFQKGDIAEGYSVSREKKESFPLTVTSAQKNPTAFYLCAGSIAGGRINSPLHFGNGTRLTVT.

The rearrangement joins TRBV7-9 to TRBJ1-5; D gene uncertain. Trimming took 5 bases from V and 5 from J, leaving 13 bases between them. The CDR3 sequence is 14 residues long. CDR1 and CDR2 from the germline V gene are SEHNR and FQNEAQ (reference sequence). CDR3 residues: CASSDREGDQPQHF. For the CDR3, the DNA is TGTGCCAGCAGCGACCGGGAGGGCGATCAGCCCCAGCATTTT.

This clonotype has only a few counts. This chain connects TRBV3-1 to TRBJ2-7, with TRBD2 matching over 9 bases. Germline CDR1 and CDR2: LGHDT and YNNKEL (reference sequence). The V segment lost 5 bases and the J segment 3 bases; nucleotides outside the gene matches: 23. The CDR3 contains 20 residues. The CDR3 loop is CASSSPLGIAGESISYEQYF. Here the CDR3 DNA reads TGTGCCAGCAGCAGCCCTCTGGGAATAGCGGGAGAATCTATCAGCTACGAGCAGTACTTC.

This chain uses TRBV7-9 with TRBJ2-1; D is unresolved. Trimming removed 7 bases from V and 4 bases from J, with 8 bases in between. The CDR3 is 12 amino acids. The V gene's germline CDR1 is SEHNR and CDR2 FQNEAQ (reference sequence). The CDR3 loop reads CASNQGYNEQFF. DNA of the CDR3: TGTGCCAGCAACCAAGGGTACAATGAGCAGTTCTTC.

This chain links TRBV11-2 with TRBJ1-1, with D uncertain. This CDR3 comprises 15 residues. Trimming cost V 0 bases and J 5 bases, with 13 bases left between them. The germline gives CDR1 SGHAT, CDR2 FQNNGV. CDR3 in DNA: TGTGCCAGCAGCTTAGATTCGTTCCCGGGGACTGAAGCTTTCTTT. Translation: CASSLDSFPGTEAFF.

The chain uses TRBV7-2 and TRBJ1-5, with unresolved D. Germline CDR1 is SGHTA and CDR2 is FQGNSA. Deletions cut 5 bases from V and 6 bases from J, with 14 bases between. This CDR3 contains 14 residues. The CDR3 protein is CASSPEIRPQPQHF. In DNA form, the CDR3 reads TGTGCCAGCAGCCCGGAAATACGACCTCAGCCCCAGCATTTT. The full variable domain, with the rest looked up from reference TRBV7-2 and TRBJ1-5, is GAGVSQSPSNKVTEKGKDVELRCDPISGHTALYWYRQSLGQGLEFLIYFQGNSAPDKSGLPSDRFSAERTGGSVSTLTIQRTQQEDSAVYLCASSPEIRPQPQHFGDGTRLSIL.

The V gene is TRBV10-3, the J gene TRBJ2-1; TRBD2 is a possible D gene (5 bases). The V and J ends lost 1 base and 6 bases respectively, with 10 bases between them. This CDR3 comprises 14 residues. Germline V gives CDR1 ENHRY, CDR2 SYGVKD. CDR3 protein: CAISEYEGSNEQFF. CDR3 sequence (DNA): TGTGCCATCAGTGAGTACGAGGGAAGCAATGAGCAGTTCTTC.